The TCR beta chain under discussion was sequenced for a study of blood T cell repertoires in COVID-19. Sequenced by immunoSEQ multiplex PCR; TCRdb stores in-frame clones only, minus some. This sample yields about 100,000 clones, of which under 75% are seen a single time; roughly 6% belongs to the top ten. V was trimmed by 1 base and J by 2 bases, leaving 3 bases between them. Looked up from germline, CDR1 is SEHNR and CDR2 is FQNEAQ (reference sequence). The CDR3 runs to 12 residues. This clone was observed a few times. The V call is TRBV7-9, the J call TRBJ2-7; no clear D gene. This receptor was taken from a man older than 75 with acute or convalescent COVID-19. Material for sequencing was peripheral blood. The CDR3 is CASSLDTYEQYF. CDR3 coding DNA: TGTGCCAGCAGCTTAGACACCTACGAGCAGTACTTC. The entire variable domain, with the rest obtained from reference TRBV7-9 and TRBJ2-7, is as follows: DTGVSQNPRHKITKRGQNVTFRCDPISEHNRLYWYRQTLGQGPEFLTYFQNEAQLEKSRLLSDRFSAERPKGSFSTLEIQRTEQGDSAMYLCASSLDTYEQYFGPGTRLTVT.